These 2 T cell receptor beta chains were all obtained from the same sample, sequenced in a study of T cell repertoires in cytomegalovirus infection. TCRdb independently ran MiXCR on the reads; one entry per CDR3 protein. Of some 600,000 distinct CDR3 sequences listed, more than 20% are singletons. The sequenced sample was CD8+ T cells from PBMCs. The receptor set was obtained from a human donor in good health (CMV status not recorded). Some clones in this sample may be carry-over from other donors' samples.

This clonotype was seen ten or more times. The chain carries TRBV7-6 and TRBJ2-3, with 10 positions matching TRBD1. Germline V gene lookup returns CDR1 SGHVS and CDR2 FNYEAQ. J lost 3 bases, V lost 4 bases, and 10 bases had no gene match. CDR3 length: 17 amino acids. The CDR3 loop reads CASSYLGQGRWTDTQYF. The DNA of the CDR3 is TGTGCCAGCAGCTACCTGGGACAGGGGAGGTGGACAGATACGCAGTATTTT.

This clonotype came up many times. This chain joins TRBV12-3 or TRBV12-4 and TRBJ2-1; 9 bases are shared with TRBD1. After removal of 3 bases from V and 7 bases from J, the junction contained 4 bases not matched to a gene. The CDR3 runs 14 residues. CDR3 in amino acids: CASSFYRGQNEQFF. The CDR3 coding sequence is TGTGCCAGCAGTTTTTACAGGGGGCAGAATGAGCAGTTCTTC.